A few counts support the clone carrying this TCR beta chain. Other DNA sequences from this sample encode an identical CDR3 as well. Per the original data handling: Amplification from reference gene primers served as the basis for estimated nucleated cell counts. Assay: immunoSEQ multiplex PCR; the TCRdb copy retains only in-frame clones and omits some. Clonal size and the V and J genes are those of that table, whereas D and trimming came from the DNA. This sample has approximately 210,000 clones, with 84% found just once. This CDR3 region has 14 residues. Deletions cut 0 bases from V and 1 base from J, with 4 bases between. Germline CDR1 is SGHRS and CDR2 is YFSETQ. The data derive from a study of blood T cell repertoires in COVID-19. Across the study: Both acute and convalescent COVID-19 samples were obtained from the United States, Italy and Spain. The cDNA or gDNA used as material had been derived from T cells, B-cell-depleted T cells, or PBMCs.

Sequences were obtained from peripheral blood. This sequence was found in a woman aged 45-65 years with active or convalescent COVID-19. The rearrangement uses TRBV5-1 and TRBJ2-2, with D unclear. The CDR3 spells CASSLAGNTGELFF. The CDR3 DNA reads TGCGCCAGCAGCTTGGCCGGGAACACCGGGGAGCTGTTTTTT.